This TCR beta chain was identified in a study of cytomegalovirus exposure and HLA in healthy donors (dated by TCRdb to the late 2010s). With regard to the full study: The approximately 710 repertoires of the first cohort and the 95 to 150 validation repertoires were produced on the same platform, according to a later analysis. The aim of the study was to test whether cataloging public T cell receptors could identify signatures of past pathogen exposure. A separate validation cohort of 90 to 150 different subjects was used in addition to the roughly 670-subject first cohort. To predict cytomegalovirus infection status, the study brought together high-throughput TCR immunosequencing, statistical association of individual TCRs with disease status, and machine learning. The paper as a whole reports these results and caveats: A total of fewer than 200 TCR beta chains were listed by the study as associated with cytomegalovirus. Subsequent analysis determined that TCRs grouped into clusters in the first cohort also showed a tendency toward co-occurrence across the 130 or so validation repertoires, and approximately 94% of cluster scores exceeded 0. In both the original and validation cohorts, the classifier was reported to diagnose cytomegalovirus status with high specificity and sensitivity. According to the authors, the approach could potentially be generalized to other disease states and immunological phenotypes. Three of the identified cytomegalovirus-associated TCR beta chains were confirmed in vitro to be specific for cytomegalovirus antigens. All 120 or so repertoires were used to score co-occurrence in the validation cohort in a later analysis, because that analysis had no HLA typing for the cohort. Most TCR sequences were seen in very few donors, while some public TCRs were found in many individuals.

Inclusive of the bounding cysteine and phenylalanine, the CDR3 is 13 residues long. Of the read, only the CDR3 DNA is kept; its 39 bases are in frame from base 1. V is trimmed back by 5 bases and J by 3 bases, and the junction contains 3 bases that no gene match accounts for. In the germline V gene, CDR1 corresponds to SNHLY and CDR2 to FYNNEI. Concerning this clone: Its antigen is not yet known. Per-base qualities were not stored, and no clone one base away is much larger.

The donors belonged to the validation cohort of under 150 subjects, which was separate from the approximately 700-subject first cohort. The library was built by means of the immunoSEQ multiplex PCR assay. Under the source paper's analysis protocol: A statistical classification framework was built to diagnose cytomegalovirus status from the catalog of TCR beta chain sequences. The clones in this table, taken by TCRdb from immuneACCESS, are in-frame only. Not every clone is retained; where verified, under half of the shortfall comes from an unresolved V gene, and the cause of the rest is unknown. V and J calls and clone size are those listed in that table; D and trimming were worked out from the DNA. Here the sample has 90,000 or so clones; around 84% occur a single time. Clones ranked in the top ten supply 20% to 25% of the sample.

The sequence was collected from a man aged 18 to 29 in good health and CMV-seropositive. Input material: PBMCs. The sequence is built from TRBV2 and TRBJ2-5; the junction holds 7 bases that match TRBD1. CDR3 loop: CASSRTGKETQYF. The DNA is as follows: TGTGCCAGCAGTAGGACAGGCAAAGAGACCCAGTACTTC.